This entry concerns a single T cell receptor (beta chain). The data were obtained in a study of Ad26.COV2.S vaccination and SARS-CoV-2 variants. The wider study: Donor participated within the Ad26.COV2.S arm of the COV1001 trial.

Germline V lookup: CDR1 LGHDT, CDR2 YNNKEL (reference sequence). V lost 4 bases to trimming and J lost 8 bases; unmatched junction nucleotides: 9. The CDR3 is 15 amino acids. Stated treatment: 19 received Ad26.COV2.S at low or high dose, single or two shots; 5 received placebo; per-sample allocation not given. The investigators took samples on day 63 after the first vaccine or placebo injection. TCRdb keeps only in-frame clones here, not all; method: immunoSEQ multiplex PCR. The sample consists of more than 300,000 clones, about 82% of them appearing once. J is TRBJ1-3 and V is TRBV3-1 (or the pseudogene TRBV3-2), with 9 positions matching TRBD1. The sample in question was peripheral blood, obtained in a trial of Ad26.COV2.S vaccine versus placebo. This receptor was obtained from a person aged 18-60 years who received the Ad26.COV2.S COVID-19 vaccine or a placebo. The CDR3: CASSPRDRVGDTIYF. For the CDR3, the DNA is TGTGCCAGCAGCCCCCGGGACAGGGTAGGGGACACCATATATTTT.